This TCR beta chain was sequenced during a study of shared clonotypes between healthy human individuals. Study overall: Each donor's CD4 naive and CD4 memory cells filled three plates apiece, CD8 naive two, and CD8 memory one.

Donors were healthy HIV-negative adults without recent acute infections or vaccinations. The table came from immunoSEQ multiplex PCR; TCRdb's copy has only in-frame clones and leaves some out. The data hold 2.3 million or so clones, with 85% to 95% observed a single time. J was trimmed by 4 bases and V by 4 bases; bases with no gene match: 7. The germline CDR1 and CDR2 sequences are SGHNT and YYREEE (reference sequence). This CDR3 comprises 15 residues. The sample comprised naive CD4+ T cells from PBMCs. Described subset: CD45RA+ positively selected. V is TRBV5-4 and J is TRBJ2-3; 9 nucleotides agree with TRBD1. This TCR was recovered from a man between 18 and 29 years old in good health. Some clones in this sample may be carry-over from other donors' samples. CDR3 nucleotides: TGTGCCAGCAGCCCGGGGACAGGGCCCGCAGATACGCAGTATTTT. This encodes CASSPGTGPADTQYF.